The entry that follows covers one T cell receptor beta chain sequence. These data come from a study of control samples from healthy donors and cancer patients. TCRdb keeps only in-frame clones here, not all; method: immunoSEQ multiplex PCR. There are approximately 50,000 clones in the sample; about 89% occur only once, and roughly 13% lies in the top ten. Specimen: PBMCs. This sequence originates from a woman aged 55 to 70 with lung cancer.

CDR3 coding DNA: TGTGCCATCAGCCCAAGACAGAGCAATTCACCCCTCCACTTT. Its protein product is CAISPRQSNSPLHF. V gene TRBV10-3 combines with J gene TRBJ1-6; D is possibly TRBD1 (5 bases). The CDR3 consists of 14 residues. Looked up from germline, CDR1 is ENHRY and CDR2 is SYGVKD. Trimming pared 6 bases from V and 7 bases from J, leaving 13 bases between.